This T cell receptor beta chain appears in the sequencing data of a study of blood T cell repertoires in COVID-19. The wider study: Some COVID-19 samples were acute and others convalescent; all came from the United States, Italy and Spain. The analysed material was cDNA or gDNA that came from T cells, B-cell-depleted T cells, or PBMCs.

Germline-derived CDR1 and CDR2 are KGHSH and LQKENI. This CDR3 is built from 12 residues. The V end lost 2 bases, the J end lost 6 bases, and 8 bases lay between the germline ends. Sequenced by immunoSEQ multiplex PCR; TCRdb stores in-frame clones only, minus some. The table has hundreds of thousands of clones, roughly 89% seen once; the top ten hold 1.4% to 1.5%. This TCR derives from a woman in her 30s with active or convalescent COVID-19. The gene calls are TRBV18 and TRBJ2-7, with D possibly being TRBD1 (6 bases). The sample comprised peripheral blood. The CDR3 DNA sequence: TGTGCCAGCTCACCAGACAGGCGCGAGCAGTACTTC. It specifies CASSPDRREQYF.